Below, 15 T cell receptor beta chains from the same sample are listed, as sequenced in a study of CD8+ T cells in alopecia areata. Following extraction, RNA underwent reverse transcription to cDNA, which served as the sequencing template. Using immunoSEQ multiplex PCR, the repertoire was profiled, and TCRdb retains in-frame clones only, with some absent. The table includes 150,000 or so clones, about 60% detected once. The material sequenced was CD4+ T cells sorted from blood, taken at week 0. The origin of the receptors is a human donor with alopecia areata.

This clone was recorded a few times. CDR3 sequence: CASSLWAGGPHEQFF. CDR3 coding DNA: TGTGCCAGCAGTTTATGGGCGGGGGGGCCGCATGAGCAGTTCTTC. This rearrangement joins TRBV27 to TRBJ2-1; 9 bases agree with TRBD2. The junction had 6 bases not matched to a gene; V was cut back by 1 base and J by 8 bases. This CDR3 region has 15 residues. The germline V gene encodes CDR1 MNHEY and CDR2 SMNVEV (reference sequence).

V is TRBV25-1 and J is TRBJ1-2; the D is unclear. Trimming took 4 bases from V and 2 from J, leaving 8 bases between them. The CDR3 is 13 amino acids. CDR1 is MGHDK and CDR2 is SYGVNS in the germline V gene. The CDR3 reads CASSVHGNYGYTF. For the CDR3, the DNA is TGTGCCAGCAGTGTGCACGGGAACTATGGCTACACCTTC.

This clone was observed once. The V and J genes are TRBV7-2 and TRBJ2-2; 8 bases are a match to TRBD2. The germline gives CDR1 SGHTA, CDR2 FQGNSA. The CDR3 consists of 14 residues. Germline trimming cut 8 bases from V and 3 bases from J; bases unmatched to any gene: 5. The CDR3 region is CASQPAGDTGELFF. The CDR3 coding sequence is TGTGCCAGCCAGCCAGCGGGGGACACCGGGGAGCTGTTTTTT. The full variable domain, rest sourced from reference TRBV7-2 and TRBJ2-2, is GAGVSQSPSNKVTEKGKDVELRCDPISGHTALYWYRQSLGQGLEFLIYFQGNSAPDKSGLPSDRFSAERTGGSVSTLTIQRTQQEDSAVYLCASQPAGDTGELFFGEGSRLTVL.

V and J are TRBV29-1 and TRBJ2-2, with D possibly TRBD1 on 6 matching bases. The CDR3 loop spans 15 amino acids. V shed 7 bases and J shed 5 bases, with 20 bases lying between them. Germline V gives CDR1 SQVTM, CDR2 ANQGSEA. The CDR3 region is CSGTRDTNPTGELFF. CDR3 in DNA: TGCAGCGGGACCCGGGACACCAACCCGACCGGGGAGCTGTTTTTT.

The V and J genes are TRBV30 and TRBJ2-5; D perhaps matches TRBD1 (5 bases). CDR1 is GTSNPN and CDR2 is SVGIG in the germline V gene (reference sequence). CDR3 length: 14 residues. Trimming removed 4 bases from V and 2 bases from J, with 14 bases in between. This chain's CDR3 is CAWNKRGYQETQYF. The CDR3, as DNA: TGTGCCTGGAATAAAAGGGGCTATCAAGAGACCCAGTACTTC.

This clone has a single count. The chain uses TRBV7-2 and TRBJ2-2; 13 bases are a match to TRBD2. Germline CDR1 is SGHTA and CDR2 is FQGNSA. Unmatched junction bases numbered 7, after V lost 5 bases and J lost 7 bases. CDR3 size: 16 residues. CDR3 protein: CASSPRLAGGGGELFF. DNA of the CDR3: TGTGCCAGCAGCCCCCGACTAGCGGGGGGAGGCGGGGAGCTGTTTTTT.

A few counts support this clone. This chain links TRBV5-1 with TRBJ1-4; D is unclear. The V and J ends lost 4 bases and 5 bases respectively, with 15 bases between them. Germline V gives CDR1 SGHRS, CDR2 YFSETQ. The length of the CDR3 is 15 residues. The CDR3 nucleotides are TGCGCCAGCAGCGAATTGGCAGCGGGGAATGAAAAACTGTTTTTT. It specifies CASSELAAGNEKLFF.

The chain uses TRBV5-1 and TRBJ2-2; TRBD1 is a possible D gene (6 bases). From germline, CDR1 is SGHRS and CDR2 YFSETQ. This CDR3 has 16 amino acids. Trimming removed 0 bases at V and 2 bases at J, with 11 bases between. The CDR3 nucleotides read TGCGCCAGCAGCTTGGGGACAGCCTTAAACACCGGGGAGCTGTTTTTT. This codes for CASSLGTALNTGELFF.

V gene TRBV6-1 combines with J gene TRBJ2-5; D gene unclear. The V gene's germline CDR1 is MNHNS and CDR2 SASEGT. V lost 7 bases to trimming and J lost 3 bases, with 9 bases between them. The CDR3 extends over 12 amino acids. The DNA for the CDR3 is TGTGCCAGCACGGCAGAGGAAGAGACCCAGTACTTC. It is translated as CASTAEEETQYF.

This clone was seen just once. The rearrangement links TRBV6-6 to TRBJ2-7; 7 nucleotides agree with TRBD1. This CDR3 has 15 residues. Germline trimming cut 2 bases from V and 3 bases from J; bases unmatched to any gene: 7. Germline assignment: CDR1 MNHNY and CDR2 SVGAGI (reference sequence). CDR3: CASSYGQATIYEQYF. In DNA form, the CDR3 reads TGTGCCAGCAGTTACGGACAGGCGACGATCTACGAGCAGTACTTC.

Concerning this clone itself: One end of the junction varies from germline; a read error may be responsible. V usage is TRBV29-1 and J usage is TRBJ1-2, with 7 bases aligning to TRBD1. Looked up from germline, CDR1 is SQVTM and CDR2 is ANQGSEA. The CDR3 extends over 9 amino acids. The CDR3 loop reads CSVEEDRLF. The CDR3 DNA follows: TGCAGCGTTGAAGAGGACAGGTTATTC.

The J gene is TRBJ1-4, the V gene TRBV2, with no clear D. The ends were cut back, 7 bases at V and 8 bases at J, with 8 bases in the middle. The V gene's germline CDR1 is SNHLY and CDR2 FYNNEI. The CDR3 runs 11 residues. The CDR3 protein is CASMVGEKLFF. The CDR3 DNA reads TGTGCCAGCATGGTAGGAGAAAAACTGTTTTTT.

The chain uses TRBV7-2 and TRBJ1-1; 9 bases align to TRBD1. The J segment lost 10 bases and the V segment lost 5 bases, leaving 8 bases of the junction unmatched. The germline V gene has CDR1 SGHTA and CDR2 FQGNSA. This CDR3 has 13 residues. This CDR3 reads CASSDYRGRVAFF. The CDR3 coding sequence is TGTGCCAGCAGCGACTACAGGGGGCGCGTAGCTTTCTTT. The whole variable domain, filled in from reference TRBV7-2 and TRBJ1-1, reads GAGVSQSPSNKVTEKGKDVELRCDPISGHTALYWYRQSLGQGLEFLIYFQGNSAPDKSGLPSDRFSAERTGGSVSTLTIQRTQQEDSAVYLCASSDYRGRVAFFGQGTRLTVV.

This chain links TRBV5-1 with TRBJ1-4; D is uncertain. This CDR3 contains 13 residues. Trimming removed 2 bases at V and 3 bases at J, with 5 bases between. Germline CDR1 reads SGHRS; CDR2 reads YFSETQ. This chain's CDR3 is CASSFGANEKLFF. The CDR3 bases are TGCGCCAGCAGCTTCGGCGCTAATGAAAAACTGTTTTTT.

Concerning this clone itself: Other DNA sequences of this sample code for an identical CDR3. The rearrangement joins TRBV29-1 to TRBJ1-3; D call uncertain. The CDR3 has 13 amino acids. CDR1 and CDR2 from the germline V gene are SQVTM and ANQGSEA. V was shortened by 5 bases and J by 0 bases, with 8 bases between the two germline ends. CDR3 residues: CSVSFASGNTIYF. For the CDR3, the DNA is TGCAGCGTTTCATTTGCCTCTGGAAACACCATATATTTT.